A single sample is the source of the 11 T cell receptor beta chains below, sequenced in a study of early T cells in non-severe SARS-CoV-2 infection (dated by TCRdb to the early 2020s). The library was built by means of 5' RACE. TCRdb records NextSeq 500 as the sequencer. The raw public data were reprocessed by TCRdb itself: fastp quality trimming at Q25, MiXCR clonotype calling, in-frame beta chains only. Merged by CDR3 protein, the rows form single entries marked with the most common genes and DNA. For this sample there are 63,000 or so distinct CDR3 sequences; 12% appear just once. 5% to 8% of the sample goes to the ten largest clones. The sample taken for sequencing was whole blood. The receptors here all came from an adult who was a healthcare worker with PCR-confirmed SARS-CoV-2 infection or an uninfected control (not recorded which).

This clonotype was counted at least ten times. The chain uses TRBV5-1 and TRBJ2-1, with 9 bases identical to TRBD2. Germline loops: CDR1 SGHRS, CDR2 YFSETQ. The CDR3 consists of 15 residues. The J segment lost 2 bases and the V segment lost 4 bases, leaving 4 bases of the junction unmatched. This CDR3 is CASSPSGDPYNEQFF. The CDR3 DNA sequence: TGCGCCAGCAGCCCTAGCGGGGATCCCTACAATGAGCAGTTCTTC.

The V and J genes are TRBV6-1 and TRBJ2-2, with D possibly being TRBD1 (5 bases). The CDR3 sequence is 15 residues long. V dropped 6 bases and J dropped 0 bases, with 11 bases sitting between them. Germline CDR1 and CDR2: MNHNS and SASEGT. This CDR3 is CASRWGGANTGELFF. DNA for the CDR3: TGTGCCAGCAGGTGGGGCGGTGCGAACACCGGGGAGCTGTTTTTT.

This clonotype has ten or more counts. The J gene is TRBJ1-5, the V gene TRBV18, with 8 nucleotides matching TRBD1. This CDR3 contains 14 residues. CDR1 KGHSH and CDR2 LQKENI come from the germline V gene. Trimming took 4 bases from V and 6 from J; bases not matched to a gene: 5. DNA for the CDR3: TGTGCCAGCTCACGACAGGGGTTTGGTCAGCCCCAGCATTTT. It encodes CASSRQGFGQPQHF.

This clonotype was observed a few times. The rearrangement joins TRBV6-2 or TRBV6-3 to TRBJ1-4; 7 bases match TRBD1. The CDR3 covers 15 residues. With V trimmed by 8 bases and J by 11 bases, 17 bases remained unmatched. The V gene's germline CDR1 is MNHEY and CDR2 SVGEGT. The CDR3 sequence is CASHLTGTASLKLFF. DNA for the CDR3: TGTGCCAGCCACCTCACCGGGACAGCTTCGTTGAAACTGTTTTTT.

This chain links TRBV11-2 with TRBJ2-1; 15 nucleotides align to TRBD2. The CDR3 loop spans 16 amino acids. Germline trimming cut 4 bases from V and 9 bases from J; bases unmatched to any gene: 7. The germline V gene encodes CDR1 SGHAT and CDR2 FQNNGV. In nucleotides, the CDR3 is TGTGCCAGCAGCTCAGGACTAGCGGGGGGGTATAGTGAGCAGTTCTTC. The encoded protein is CASSSGLAGGYSEQFF.

This clonotype was detected many times. This rearrangement joins TRBV5-1 to TRBJ1-1, with unresolved D. The CDR3 has 14 amino acids. Germline-derived CDR1 and CDR2 are SGHRS and YFSETQ. Deletions cut 2 bases from V and 1 base from J, with 9 bases between. DNA for the CDR3: TGCGCCAGCAGCTTTTTTGGCCCGAACACTGAAGCTTTCTTT. Residues: CASSFFGPNTEAFF.

This chain's CDR3 is CSVAQKLYNEQFF. The CDR3 DNA reads as TGCAGCGTGGCTCAGAAGCTATACAATGAGCAGTTCTTC. This chain uses TRBV29-1 with TRBJ2-1, with no clear D. CDR1 and CDR2 (germline): SQVTM, ANQGSEA. V lost 6 bases, J lost 4 bases, and 13 bases lay in between. The CDR3 runs to 13 residues.

This clonotype appeared a few times. The chain is built from TRBV7-6 and TRBJ2-3; 8 nucleotides match TRBD1. CDR1 and CDR2 (germline): SGHVS, FNYEAQ. Trimming at V came to 5 bases and at J to 4 bases, leaving 5 bases not matched to a gene. This CDR3 comprises 14 residues. In DNA form, the CDR3 reads TGTGCCAGCAGCCACAGGGGGGTAGCAGATACGCAGTATTTT. Protein: CASSHRGVADTQYF.

The table lists this clonotype with many counts. The chain joins TRBV18 to TRBJ2-3; no clear D gene. This CDR3 spans 12 amino acids. Trimming pared 5 bases from V and 4 bases from J, leaving 7 bases between. Germline loops: CDR1 KGHSH, CDR2 LQKENI. CDR3 sequence reads: CASSVSADTQYF. The DNA for the CDR3 is TGTGCCAGCTCAGTGTCGGCAGATACGCAGTATTTT.

This clonotype was counted a few times. The V call is TRBV4-1, the J call TRBJ2-1; 8 positions agree with TRBD1. The CDR3 is made up of 15 amino acids. Losses at the gene ends were 3 bases for V and 7 bases for J; bases not matched to a gene: 8. From germline, CDR1 is MGHRA and CDR2 YSYEKL. This chain's CDR3 is CASSHVQGAWNEQFF. The CDR3 DNA sequence: TGCGCCAGCAGCCACGTTCAGGGGGCTTGGAATGAGCAGTTCTTC.

DNA of the CDR3: TGTGCCAGCAGCTTAGCGGTTGCGACAGGGGATGGCTACACCTTC. Translation: CASSLAVATGDGYTF. This chain joins TRBV11-2 and TRBJ1-2, with TRBD1 matching 8 bases. The CDR3 is 15 amino acids. CDR1 and CDR2 from the germline V gene are SGHAT and FQNNGV. J gave up 6 bases and V 1 base, and 7 bases lay outside the gene matches.